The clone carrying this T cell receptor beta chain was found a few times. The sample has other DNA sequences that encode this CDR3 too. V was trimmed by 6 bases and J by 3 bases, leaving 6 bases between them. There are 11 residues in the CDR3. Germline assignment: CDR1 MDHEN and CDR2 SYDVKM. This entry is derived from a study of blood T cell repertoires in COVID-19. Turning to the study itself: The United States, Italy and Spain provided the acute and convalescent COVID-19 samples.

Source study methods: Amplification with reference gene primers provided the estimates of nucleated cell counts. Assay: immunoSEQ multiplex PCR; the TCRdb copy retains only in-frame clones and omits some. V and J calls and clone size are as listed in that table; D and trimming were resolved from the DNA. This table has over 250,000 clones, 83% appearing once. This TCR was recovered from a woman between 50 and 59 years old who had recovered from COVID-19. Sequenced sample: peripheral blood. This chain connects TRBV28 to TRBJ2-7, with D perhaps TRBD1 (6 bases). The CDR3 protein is CASSRGYEQYF. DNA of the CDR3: TGTGCCAGCAGCAGGGGCTACGAGCAGTACTTC.